A single sample gave rise to the 10 T cell receptor beta chains below, sequenced in a study of Ad26.COV2.S vaccination and SARS-CoV-2 variants. Produced via immunoSEQ multiplex PCR; TCRdb's table is partial and in-frame only. This table holds some 410,000 clones, over 80% found once. The treatment was: 15 to 20 received Ad26.COV2.S at low or high dose, single or two shots; roughly 5 received placebo; per-sample allocation not given. Sampling was done on day 63 after the first vaccine or placebo injection. This sample comprised peripheral blood, obtained in a trial of Ad26.COV2.S vaccine versus placebo. The receptors originated from a person between 18 and 59 years old who received the Ad26.COV2.S COVID-19 vaccine or a placebo.

The rearrangement joins TRBV5-1 to TRBJ1-2, with D possibly TRBD1 on 5 matching bases. Germline CDR1 reads SGHRS; CDR2 reads YFSETQ. The CDR3 loop spans 14 amino acids. V was clipped by 0 bases and J by 5 bases, with 11 bases between them. The CDR3 protein is CASSLGGRAYGYTF. DNA of the CDR3: TGCGCCAGCAGCTTGGGGGGACGGGCATATGGCTACACCTTC.

This clone appeared a few times. The rearrangement links TRBV18 to TRBJ1-1; 7 bases match TRBD1. Germline CDR1 and CDR2: KGHSH and LQKENI. CDR3 length: 13 amino acids. J was trimmed by 1 base and V by 8 bases; bases with no gene match: 4. CDR3 residues: CASARTGNTEAFF. DNA of the CDR3: TGTGCCAGCGCGAGGACAGGGAACACTGAAGCTTTCTTT.

This sequence joins TRBV27 and TRBJ1-5; tentatively, D is TRBD1 (5 bases). CDR1 is MNHEY and CDR2 is SMNVEV in the germline V gene (reference sequence). This CDR3 spans 14 amino acids. Trimming took 5 bases from V and 6 from J, leaving 14 bases between them. In nucleotides, the CDR3 is TGTGCCAGCAGTGCTAGCCAGGGAATTCAGCCCCAGCATTTT. Residues: CASSASQGIQPQHF.

V gene TRBV30 combines with J gene TRBJ1-5, with 7 nucleotides matching TRBD1. The CDR3 is made up of 13 amino acids. The J segment lost 4 bases and the V segment lost 2 bases, leaving 2 bases of the junction unmatched. Per the germline V gene, CDR1 is GTSNPN and CDR2 is SVGIG (reference sequence). DNA of the CDR3: TGTGCCTGGAGTACAGGGGCTAATCAGCCCCAGCATTTT. It encodes CAWSTGANQPQHF.

The chain combines TRBV4-3 with TRBJ2-1, with D possibly being TRBD1 or TRBD2 (5 bases each). Trimming removed 0 bases from V and 0 bases from J, with 12 bases in between. The germline gives CDR1 LGHNA, CDR2 YSLEER. The CDR3 has 17 residues. CDR3 nucleotide sequence: TGCGCCAGCAGCCAAGAACGGGACGGAGACTCCTACAATGAGCAGTTCTTC. This sequence encodes CASSQERDGDSYNEQFF.

The sample holds a few counts of this clone. This chain links TRBV29-1 with TRBJ2-3, with 7 bases identical to TRBD2. CDR1 is SQVTM, CDR2 ANQGSEA, per germline. V trimming: 4 bases; J trimming: 4 bases; junction bases outside the gene matches: 5. This CDR3 is built from 13 residues. The DNA of the CDR3 is TGCAGCGTTGGAAATCTAGCGGCAGATACGCAGTATTTT. This gives the protein CSVGNLAADTQYF.

The rearrangement links TRBV18 to TRBJ1-1; 8 nucleotides match TRBD1. Germline V lookup: CDR1 KGHSH, CDR2 LQKENI. There are 15 residues in the CDR3. Unmatched junction bases numbered 4, after V lost 3 bases and J lost 1 base. For the CDR3, the DNA is TGTGCCAGCTCACCTTTGACAGGGGCGAACACTGAAGCTTTCTTT. Its protein product is CASSPLTGANTEAFF.

The chain links TRBV6-5 to TRBJ2-7; D not certain. The CDR3 has 12 amino acids. The germline V gene encodes CDR1 MNHEY and CDR2 SVGAGI. V was trimmed by 11 bases and J by 0 bases, leaving 11 bases between them. The DNA for the CDR3 is TGTGCCGGGTACGGTAGCTCCTACGAGCAGTACTTC. This translates into CAGYGSSYEQYF.

The genes are TRBV6-5 and TRBJ2-7; TRBD1 agrees at 7 bases. Looked up from germline, CDR1 is MNHEY and CDR2 is SVGAGI. This CDR3 spans 14 amino acids. Trimming at V came to 6 bases and at J to 0 bases, leaving 5 bases not matched to a gene. CDR3 sequence: CASRKTGRSYEQYF. DNA for the CDR3: TGTGCCAGCAGAAAGACAGGGCGCTCCTACGAGCAGTACTTC.

The V and J genes are TRBV24-1 and TRBJ2-3; 7 nucleotides align to TRBD2. Germline trimming cut 3 bases from V and 10 bases from J; bases unmatched to any gene: 6. In germline, CDR1 is KGHDR, CDR2 SFDVKD. The CDR3 totals 13 residues. The CDR3 DNA reads as TGTGCCACCAGTGATCGAAAGCGGGGATCGCAGTATTTT. Translation: CATSDRKRGSQYF.